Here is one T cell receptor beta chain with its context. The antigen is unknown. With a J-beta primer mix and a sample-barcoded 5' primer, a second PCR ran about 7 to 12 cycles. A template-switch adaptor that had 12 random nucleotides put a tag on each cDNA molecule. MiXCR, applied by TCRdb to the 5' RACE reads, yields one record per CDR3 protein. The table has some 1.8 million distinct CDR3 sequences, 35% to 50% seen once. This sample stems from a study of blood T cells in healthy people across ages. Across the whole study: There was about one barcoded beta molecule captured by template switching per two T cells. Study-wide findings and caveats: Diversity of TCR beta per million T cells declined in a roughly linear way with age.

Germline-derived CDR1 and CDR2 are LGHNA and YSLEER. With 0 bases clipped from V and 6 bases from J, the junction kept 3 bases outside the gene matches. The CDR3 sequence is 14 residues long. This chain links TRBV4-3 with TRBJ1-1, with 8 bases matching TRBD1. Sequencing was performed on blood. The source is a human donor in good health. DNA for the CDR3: TGCGCCAGCAGCCAAGATTCACAGGGGGCTGAAGCTTTCTTT. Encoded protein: CASSQDSQGAEAFF.